What follows describes a single T cell receptor (beta chain). These data belong to a study of blood T cell repertoires in COVID-19. Across the whole study: The samples span acute and convalescent COVID-19 from the United States, Italy and Spain.

Repertoires were generated with immunoSEQ multiplex PCR, while TCRdb's copy carries only in-frame clones and drops some. This sample has 200,000 or so clones, with 80% to 90% found just once. Sequenced: PBMCs or T cells enriched from blood (not recorded which). The receptor was derived from a woman under 30 in a cohort exposed to, infected with or recovered from COVID-19 (not recorded which).

The CDR3 DNA reads as TGTGCCAGCTCACCAGCGGGACAGGGAGTTCCCTATGGCTACACCTTC. It codes for CASSPAGQGVPYGYTF. The chain combines TRBV18 with TRBJ1-2; 9 positions agree with TRBD1. Germline V gives CDR1 KGHSH, CDR2 LQKENI. V gave up 2 bases and J gave up 4 bases; unmatched junction bases: 8. This CDR3 has 16 amino acids.